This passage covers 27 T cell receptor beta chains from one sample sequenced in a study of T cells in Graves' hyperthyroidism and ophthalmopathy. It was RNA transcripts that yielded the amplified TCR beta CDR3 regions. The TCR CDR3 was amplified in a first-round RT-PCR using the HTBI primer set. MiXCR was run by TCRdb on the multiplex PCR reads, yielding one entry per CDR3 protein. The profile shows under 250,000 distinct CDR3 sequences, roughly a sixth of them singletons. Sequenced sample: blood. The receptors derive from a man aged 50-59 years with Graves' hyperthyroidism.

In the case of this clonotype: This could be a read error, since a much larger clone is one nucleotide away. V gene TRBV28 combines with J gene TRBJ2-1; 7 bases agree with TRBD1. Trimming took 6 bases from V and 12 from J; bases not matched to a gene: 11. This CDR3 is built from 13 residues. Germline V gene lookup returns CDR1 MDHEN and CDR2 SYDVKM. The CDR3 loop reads CASSPGQFTGQFF. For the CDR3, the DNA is TGTGCCAGCAGCCCGGGACAGTTTACTGGGCAGTTCTTC.

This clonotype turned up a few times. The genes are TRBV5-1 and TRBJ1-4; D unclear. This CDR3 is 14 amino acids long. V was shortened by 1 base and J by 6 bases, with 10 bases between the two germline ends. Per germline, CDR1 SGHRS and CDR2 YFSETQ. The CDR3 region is CASSLLGSDEKLFF. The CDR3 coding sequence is TGCGCCAGCAGCTTGCTGGGTTCAGATGAAAAACTGTTTTTT.

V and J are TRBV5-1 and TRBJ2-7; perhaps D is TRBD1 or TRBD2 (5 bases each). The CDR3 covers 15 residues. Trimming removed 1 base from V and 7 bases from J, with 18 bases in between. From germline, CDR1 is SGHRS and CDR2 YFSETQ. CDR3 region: CASSLQARAEEEQYF. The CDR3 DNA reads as TGCGCCAGCAGCTTGCAGGCCAGGGCGGAGGAAGAGCAGTACTTC.

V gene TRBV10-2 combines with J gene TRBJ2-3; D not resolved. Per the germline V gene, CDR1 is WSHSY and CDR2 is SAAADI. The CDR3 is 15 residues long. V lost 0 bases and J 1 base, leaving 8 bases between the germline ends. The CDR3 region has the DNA TGCGCCAGCAGTGAGTCGCGGCAGCGCACAGATACGCAGTATTTT. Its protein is CASSESRQRTDTQYF.

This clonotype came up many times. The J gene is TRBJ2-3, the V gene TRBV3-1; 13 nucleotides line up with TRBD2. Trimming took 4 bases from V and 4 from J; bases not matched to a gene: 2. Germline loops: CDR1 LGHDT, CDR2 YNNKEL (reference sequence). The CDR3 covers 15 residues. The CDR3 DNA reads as TGTGCCAGCAGCCCTGGGACTAGCGGGGCAGATACGCAGTATTTT. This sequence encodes CASSPGTSGADTQYF.

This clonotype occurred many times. CDR3 nucleotides: TGTGCCAGCAGCGAGGACGGCGAGCAGTACTTC. Translated, it gives CASSEDGEQYF. This sequence joins TRBV7-2 and TRBJ2-7; unclear D gene. Germline CDR1 SGHTA, CDR2 FQGNSA. Trimming removed 5 bases at V and 6 bases at J, with 8 bases between. This CDR3 comprises 11 residues.

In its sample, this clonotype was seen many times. CDR3: CASSAPGLAGQSSYEQYF. The CDR3 DNA follows: TGTGCCAGCAGTGCACCGGGACTAGCGGGGCAGAGCTCCTACGAGCAGTACTTC. V gene TRBV2 combines with J gene TRBJ2-7, with 13 nucleotides matching TRBD2. Unmatched junction bases numbered 9, after V lost 4 bases and J lost 0 bases. The CDR3 has 18 amino acids. CDR1 is SNHLY, CDR2 FYNNEI, per germline.

CDR3 protein: CASSYSYPGLTNTEAFF. The CDR3 nucleotides are TGTGCCAGCAGTTACTCTTACCCGGGACTGACGAACACTGAAGCTTTCTTT. The V and J genes are TRBV6-2 or TRBV6-3 and TRBJ1-1, with a tentative D call TRBD1 (5 bases). V was trimmed by 0 bases and J by 1 base, leaving 15 bases between them. Germline lookup yields CDR1 MNHEY and CDR2 SVGEGT. There are 17 residues in the CDR3.

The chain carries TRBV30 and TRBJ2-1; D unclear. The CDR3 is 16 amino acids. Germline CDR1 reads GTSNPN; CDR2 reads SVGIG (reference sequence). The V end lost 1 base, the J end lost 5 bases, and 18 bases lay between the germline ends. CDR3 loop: CAWSGSSLRPDNEQFF. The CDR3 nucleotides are TGTGCCTGGAGTGGTTCTAGTCTTAGGCCCGACAATGAGCAGTTCTTC.

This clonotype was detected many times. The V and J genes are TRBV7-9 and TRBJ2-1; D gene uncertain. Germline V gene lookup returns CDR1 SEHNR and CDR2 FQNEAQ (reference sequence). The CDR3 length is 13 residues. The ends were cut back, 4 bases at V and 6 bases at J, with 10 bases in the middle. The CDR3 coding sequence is TGTGCCAGCAGCTACCGGACGGTCAATGAGCAGTTCTTC. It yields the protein CASSYRTVNEQFF.

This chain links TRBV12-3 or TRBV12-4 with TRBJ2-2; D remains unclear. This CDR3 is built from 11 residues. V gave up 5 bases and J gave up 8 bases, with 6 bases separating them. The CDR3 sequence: CASSLRGELFF. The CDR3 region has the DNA TGTGCCAGCAGTCTTAGGGGGGAGCTGTTTTTT.

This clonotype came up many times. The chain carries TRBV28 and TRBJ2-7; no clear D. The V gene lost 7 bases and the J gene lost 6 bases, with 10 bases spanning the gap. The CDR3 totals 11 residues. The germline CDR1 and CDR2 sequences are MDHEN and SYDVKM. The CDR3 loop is CASTSLSEQYF. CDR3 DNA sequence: TGTGCCAGCACTTCTTTATCCGAGCAGTACTTC.

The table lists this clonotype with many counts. In DNA form, the CDR3 reads TGCGCCAGCAGCTTTTCCTCCCAAACCGGCTCCTACGAGCAGTACTTC. This codes for CASSFSSQTGSYEQYF. The rearrangement links TRBV5-1 to TRBJ2-7; D gene unclear. Looked up from germline, CDR1 is SGHRS and CDR2 is YFSETQ. The CDR3 is 16 residues long. The V gene lost 2 bases and the J gene lost 0 bases, with 15 bases spanning the gap.

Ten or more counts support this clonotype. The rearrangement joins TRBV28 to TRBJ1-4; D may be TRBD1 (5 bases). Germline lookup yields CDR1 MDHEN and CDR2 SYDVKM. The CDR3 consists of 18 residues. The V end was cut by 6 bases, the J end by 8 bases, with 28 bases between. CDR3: CASRTRDRAWFGNEKLFF. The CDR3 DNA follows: TGTGCCAGCAGGACCCGGGACCGGGCATGGTTTGGTAACGAAAAACTGTTTTTT.

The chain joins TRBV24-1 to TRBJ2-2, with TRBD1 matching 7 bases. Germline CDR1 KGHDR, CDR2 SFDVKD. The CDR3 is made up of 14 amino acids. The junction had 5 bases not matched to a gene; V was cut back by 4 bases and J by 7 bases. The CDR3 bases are TGTGCCACCAGTGACCTTACAGGGGTCGGGGAGCTGTTTTTT. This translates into CATSDLTGVGELFF.

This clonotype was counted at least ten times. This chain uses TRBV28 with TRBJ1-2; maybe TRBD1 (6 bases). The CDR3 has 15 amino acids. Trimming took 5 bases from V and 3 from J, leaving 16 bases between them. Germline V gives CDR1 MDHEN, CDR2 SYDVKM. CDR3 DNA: TGTGCCAGCAGTCCCGGGGGCGAGGTTTACTATGGCTACACCTTC. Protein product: CASSPGGEVYYGYTF.

The DNA of the CDR3 is TGTGCCAGCAGTTTACTCGTCTCGCTGGCCCCGGGGGGCACAGATACGCAGTATTTT. The encoded protein is CASSLLVSLAPGGTDTQYF. V and J are TRBV28 and TRBJ2-3; D perhaps matches TRBD2 (6 bases). The germline V gene encodes CDR1 MDHEN and CDR2 SYDVKM. Between the trimmed V and J ends, which lost 2 bases and 1 base, there was a span of 22 bases. This CDR3 is 19 amino acids long.

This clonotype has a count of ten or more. This CDR3 reads CASRWSTGELFF. CDR3 bases: TGTGCCAGCAGGTGGAGCACCGGGGAGCTGTTTTTT. The V and J genes are TRBV7-9 and TRBJ2-2; no definite D call. The CDR3 sequence is 12 residues long. V was pared by 6 bases and J by 4 bases, with 6 bases between. Per germline, CDR1 SEHNR and CDR2 FQNEAQ (reference sequence).

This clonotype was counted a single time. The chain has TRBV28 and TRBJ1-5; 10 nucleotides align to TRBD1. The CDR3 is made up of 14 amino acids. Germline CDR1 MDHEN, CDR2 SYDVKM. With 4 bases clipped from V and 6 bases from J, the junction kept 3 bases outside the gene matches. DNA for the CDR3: TGTGCCAGCAGTTCAGACAGGGGGCTTCAGCCCCAGCATTTT. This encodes CASSSDRGLQPQHF.

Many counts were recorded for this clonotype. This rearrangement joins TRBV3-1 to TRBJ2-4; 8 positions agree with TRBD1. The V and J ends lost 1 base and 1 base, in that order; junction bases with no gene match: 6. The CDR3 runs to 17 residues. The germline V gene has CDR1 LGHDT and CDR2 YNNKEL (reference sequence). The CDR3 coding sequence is TGTGCCAGCAGCCAAGCCCCAGGGGGCAAGGCCAAAAACATTCAGTACTTC. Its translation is CASSQAPGGKAKNIQYF.

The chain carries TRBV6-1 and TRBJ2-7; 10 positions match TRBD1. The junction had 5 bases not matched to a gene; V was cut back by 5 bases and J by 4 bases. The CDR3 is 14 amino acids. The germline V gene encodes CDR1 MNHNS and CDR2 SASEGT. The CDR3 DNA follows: TGTGCCAGCAGTTTGGGACAGGGGTTGTACGAGCAGTACTTC. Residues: CASSLGQGLYEQYF.

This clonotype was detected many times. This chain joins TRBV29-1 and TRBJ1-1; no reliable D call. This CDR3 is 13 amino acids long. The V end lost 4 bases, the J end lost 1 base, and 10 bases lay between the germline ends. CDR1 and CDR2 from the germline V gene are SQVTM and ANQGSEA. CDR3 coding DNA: TGCAGCGTTGGCGACGGGAAGAACACTGAAGCTTTCTTT. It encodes CSVGDGKNTEAFF.

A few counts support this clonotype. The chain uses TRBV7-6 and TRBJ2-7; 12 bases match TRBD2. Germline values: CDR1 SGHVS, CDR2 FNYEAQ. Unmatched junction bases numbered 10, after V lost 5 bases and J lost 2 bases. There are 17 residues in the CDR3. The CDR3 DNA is TGTGCCAGCAGCCCCTGGACTAGCGGGACTGGAGCCTACGAGCAGTACTTC. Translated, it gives CASSPWTSGTGAYEQYF.

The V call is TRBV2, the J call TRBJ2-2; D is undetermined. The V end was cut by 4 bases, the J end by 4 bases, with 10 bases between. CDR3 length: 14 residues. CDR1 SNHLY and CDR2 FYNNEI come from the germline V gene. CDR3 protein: CASSVIVSTGELFF. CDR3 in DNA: TGTGCCAGCAGTGTGATAGTAAGCACCGGGGAGCTGTTTTTT.

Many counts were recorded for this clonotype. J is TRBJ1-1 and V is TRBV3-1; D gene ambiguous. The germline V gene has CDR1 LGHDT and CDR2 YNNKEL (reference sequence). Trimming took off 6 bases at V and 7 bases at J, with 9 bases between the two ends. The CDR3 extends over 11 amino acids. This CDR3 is CASSLDGEAFF. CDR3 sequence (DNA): TGTGCCAGCAGTTTGGACGGTGAAGCTTTCTTT. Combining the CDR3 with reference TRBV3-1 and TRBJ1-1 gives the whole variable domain DTAVSQTPKYLVTQMGNDKSIKCEQNLGHDTMYWYKQDSKKFLKIMFSYNNKELIINETVPNRFSPKSPDKAHLNLHINSLELGDSAVYFCASSLDGEAFFGQGTRLTVV.

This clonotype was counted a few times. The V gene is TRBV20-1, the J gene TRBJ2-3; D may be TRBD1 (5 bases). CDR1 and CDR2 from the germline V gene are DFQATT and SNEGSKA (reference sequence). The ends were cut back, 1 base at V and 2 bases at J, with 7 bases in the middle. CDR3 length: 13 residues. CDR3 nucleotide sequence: TGCAGTGCTAGAGCACAGGTCACAGATACGCAGTATTTT. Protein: CSARAQVTDTQYF.

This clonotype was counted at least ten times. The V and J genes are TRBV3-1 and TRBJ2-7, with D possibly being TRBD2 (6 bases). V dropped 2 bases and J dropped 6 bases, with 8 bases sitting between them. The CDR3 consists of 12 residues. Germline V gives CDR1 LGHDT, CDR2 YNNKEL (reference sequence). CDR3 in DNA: TGTGCCAGCAGCCAAATGGGGGGCGAGCAGTACTTC. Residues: CASSQMGGEQYF.